The rows below give T cell receptor beta chains drawn from one sample of a study of blood T cell repertoires in COVID-19. The data were produced by immunoSEQ multiplex PCR, yet TCRdb's version contains in-frame clones alone and is incomplete. Of 65,000 to 90,000 clones listed, more than 70% are singletons. Sequenced: peripheral blood. These receptors came from an older man with COVID-19, enrolled during active disease. CDR3s include the opening cysteine and the closing phenylalanine or tryptophan. The D gene is left open where the match is weak. Expanded clones are given a class, and other clones once, few, many or no size at all.

cdr3_nt	cdr3_aa	v_call	j_call	d_call	clone_size
TGTGCCAGCAGTTTCCAACAGGGGAAGCAGTTCTTC	CASSFQQGKQFF	TRBV6-5	TRBJ2-1	TRBD1	-
TGTGCCAGCTCACCACTAGCGAGTAGCTCCTACAATGAGCAGTTCTTC	CASSPLASSSYNEQFF	TRBV18	TRBJ2-1	-	-
TGTGCCAGCAGAAAGGGGGGACAGGGGATGAACACTGAAGCTTTCTTT	CASRKGGQGMNTEAFF	TRBV7-2	TRBJ1-1	TRBD1	-
TGCGCCAGCAGCAGGCAGGGGAACACTGAAGCTTTCTTT	CASSRQGNTEAFF	TRBV5-1	TRBJ1-1	-	-
TGTGCCAGCAGCCAAGTCGGCGGGCGACTAGCCAAAAACATTCAGTACTTC	CASSQVGGRLAKNIQYF	TRBV4-2	TRBJ2-4	-	-
TGCGCCAGCGCATCGGGGACTCCGAACACCGGGGAGCTGTTTTTT	CASASGTPNTGELFF	TRBV5-1	TRBJ2-2	-	few
TGTGCCAGCAGCAGACAGGGTATCACAGATACGCAGTATTTT	CASSRQGITDTQYF	TRBV4-2	TRBJ2-3	TRBD1	-
TGTGCCAGCAGCCCAAGACAGGGTGATGAAAAACTGTTTTTT	CASSPRQGDEKLFF	TRBV9	TRBJ1-4	TRBD1	-
TGCGCCAGCAGCCCCCTGGGACAGGGGGCTCAGGGCTACACCTTC	CASSPLGQGAQGYTF	TRBV4-1	TRBJ1-2	TRBD1	-
TGTGCCAGCAGTTCGACAGCTATGTATGGCTACACCTTC	CASSSTAMYGYTF	TRBV6-2/TRBV6-3	TRBJ1-2	-	-
TGTGCCAGCAGCGCGAGCGGAGGGGTCCTCACAGATACGCAGTATTTT	CASSASGGVLTDTQYF	TRBV9	TRBJ2-3	-	-
TGTGCCAGCAGCGGAGGACAGGCAACTTCGAACACTGAAGCTTTCTTT	CASSGGQATSNTEAFF	TRBV5-5	TRBJ1-1	TRBD1	-
TGTGCCAGCAGTGAGGACAAGCAGCCCCAGCATTTT	CASSEDKQPQHF	TRBV2	TRBJ1-5	-	-
TGTGCCAGCAGGACTGGGTTTACGTCTAACTATGGCTACACCTTC	CASRTGFTSNYGYTF	TRBV6-5	TRBJ1-2	-	-
TGTGCCAGCTCACTCACCGGACCGGGACTCCGAACGAGCTCCTACAATGAGCAGTTCTTC	CASSLTGPGLRTSSYNEQFF	TRBV18	TRBJ2-1	-	-
TGTGCCAGCAGCCAAGGTTCGTGGGGAGGGGACTATGGCTACACCTTC	CASSQGSWGGDYGYTF	TRBV4-2	TRBJ1-2	-	-
TGTGCCAGCAGCCCCAGCGGGAGCTCCTACAATGAGCAGTTCTTC	CASSPSGSSYNEQFF	TRBV7-3	TRBJ2-1	TRBD2	-
TGTGCCAGCAGCTTCGCCGCGTCTGCCTACGAGCAGTACTTC	CASSFAASAYEQYF	TRBV7-3	TRBJ2-7	-	few
TGTGCCAGCAGTTTGTGGACAGGGGGCAAAGAGACCCAGTACTTC	CASSLWTGGKETQYF	TRBV27	TRBJ2-5	TRBD1	few
TGCGCCAGCAGCTTGGTTGGGCTGGGTAGCGGGAGTGTCAGGGACAATGAGCAGTTCTTC	CASSLVGLGSGSVRDNEQFF	TRBV5-1	TRBJ2-1	TRBD2	once
TGTGCCAGCAGCCAATCCGGGAGCAGCTACGAGCAGTACTTC	CASSQSGSSYEQYF	TRBV3-1/TRBV3-2	TRBJ2-7	-	-
TGTGCCAGCACTTTTCAGGGGGATCCAGGAAACACCATATATTTT	CASTFQGDPGNTIYF	TRBV9	TRBJ1-3	TRBD1	-
TGTGCCACCAGTGATCGGACAGGGGGCTATGGCTACACCTTC	CATSDRTGGYGYTF	TRBV24-1	TRBJ1-2	TRBD1	-
TGTGCCAGCAGTTTATCTCCCCTTTCCGATGAGCAGTTCTTC	CASSLSPLSDEQFF	TRBV27	TRBJ2-1	-	once
TGTGCCACCAGTGATTTTGGGGGAGGTATGGGTAGCGGACCCTACAATGAGCAGTTCTTC	CATSDFGGGMGSGPYNEQFF	TRBV24-1	TRBJ2-1	-	-
TGCGCCAGCAGCTTGTCCGGGTTAGCCTACGAGCAGTACTTC	CASSLSGLAYEQYF	TRBV5-1	TRBJ2-7	-	few
TGTGCCAGCAGTTCTACAGCCACAGATACGCAGTATTTT	CASSSTATDTQYF	TRBV27	TRBJ2-3	-	many
TGTGCCAGCGATCCCCTCGGAGCTGAAAAACTGTTTTTT	CASDPLGAEKLFF	TRBV21-1	TRBJ1-4	-	-
TGCGCCAGCAGCTCAAGACTAGATTTCGATGAGCAGTTCTTC	CASSSRLDFDEQFF	TRBV4-1	TRBJ2-1	-	-
TGTGCCAGCAGCGACCCGGGACAGGGAGACACTGAAGCTTTCTTT	CASSDPGQGDTEAFF	TRBV5-4	TRBJ1-1	TRBD1	-
TGTGCCAGCAGCTGGTCCCGGGACAGGGCCGCTTTCTTT	CASSWSRDRAAFF	TRBV7-2	TRBJ1-1	TRBD1	-
TGCAGCGTTGAAGGACAGGGCGGTAACACCATATATTTT	CSVEGQGGNTIYF	TRBV29-1	TRBJ1-3	TRBD1	-
TGTGCCAGCAGCCAAGATCGGGTCAGGGCGCCCGTGAACTATGGCTACACCTTC	CASSQDRVRAPVNYGYTF	TRBV3-1/TRBV3-2	TRBJ1-2	-	few
TGTGCCAGCAGTCCTCGACACAGGGGTGGCAATCAGCCCCAGCATTTT	CASSPRHRGGNQPQHF	TRBV6-6	TRBJ1-5	TRBD1	-
TGTGCCAGCAGTGAAAACGGGAATTCACCCCTCCACTTT	CASSENGNSPLHF	TRBV6-1	TRBJ1-6	-	-